This TCR beta chain appears in the sequencing data of a study of T cell changes during pregnancy in multiple sclerosis. The CDR3 is 13 amino acids. Germline V gene lookup returns CDR1 MNHEY and CDR2 SMNVEV (reference sequence). Trimming shortened V by 6 bases and J by 1 base, and 6 bases separated the two germline ends. Using immunoSEQ multiplex PCR, the repertoire was profiled, and TCRdb retains in-frame clones only, with some absent. The data hold tens of thousands of clones, with about nine tenths observed a single time. The chain is built from TRBV27 and TRBJ2-2; D uncertain. Sequenced material: CD4+ T cells from peripheral blood mononuclear cells, taken in the second trimester of pregnancy. The clonotype originates from a female donor with multiple sclerosis, enrolled in a pregnancy study. Here the CDR3 DNA reads TGTGCCAGCAGCCAGGAGAACACCGGGGAGCTGTTTTTT. Its translation: CASSQENTGELFF.